Given below is one T cell receptor beta chain in context. As yet, its antigen is unknown. TCRdb reanalysed the RT-PCR reads using MiXCR and keeps one entry per CDR3 protein. The repertoire holds roughly 500,000 distinct CDR3 sequences, less than 30% seen once, with over 1.5% in the top ten. The data were taken from a study of response to subunit inactivated influenza vaccine. Overall study results and limits: After each seasonal influenza vaccination, few new T cells are recruited, the authors suggested.

V gave up 3 bases and J gave up 2 bases, with 12 bases separating them. From germline, CDR1 is LNHDA and CDR2 SQIVND (reference sequence). CDR3 length equals 15 residues. This specimen was CD4+ T cells sorted from PBMCs, taken 4 to 6 days after vaccination. The receptor's source is a man between 50 and 59 years old who received an inactivated influenza vaccine. The V gene is TRBV19, the J gene TRBJ2-3; D is perhaps TRBD2 (6 bases). CDR3 region: CASSMIGTVTDTQYF. CDR3 nucleotides: TGTGCCAGTAGTATGATCGGGACTGTCACAGATACGCAGTATTTT.